Listed below are T cell receptor beta chains from one sample, sequenced in a study of beta chain features in type 1 diabetes. Here immunoSEQ multiplex PCR was the method, and the copy in TCRdb shows in-frame clones only, minus some. The sample yields approximately 730,000 clones, roughly 12% seen once. The specimen was naive CD4+ T cells from blood. The receptors originated from a young man with type 1 diabetes. CDR3s leave out the opening cysteine and the closing phenylalanine or tryptophan.

>TRBV21-1|TRBJ1-1
ASWDRRLNTEAF
>TRBV30|TRBJ2-1
AWSLGSGGFNEQF
>TRBV30|TRBJ1-1
AWRETGNTEAF
>TRBV11-2|TRBJ1-3
ASSEAAGNTIY
>TRBV5-1|TRBJ1-3
ASSLAGGLGNTIY
>TRBV15|TRBJ1-6
ATRRVGEGISPLH
>TRBV2|TRBJ2-5
ASSDWQVQETQY
>TRBV7-9|TRBJ2-2
ASSLSAGNTGELF
>TRBV5-4|TRBJ1-5
ASSLAGANQPQH
>TRBV6-6|TRBJ2-2
ASRDRAGELF
>TRBV7-2|TRBJ2-7
ASSRLGGGLTYEQY
>TRBV13|TRBJ1-4
ASSVGQINEKLF
>TRBV19|TRBJ1-5
ASNPTGDSNQPQH
>TRBV30|TRBJ2-7
AGETHAGYEQY
>TRBV7-2|TRBJ2-5
ASSFPGTQETQY
>TRBV15|TRBJ1-6
ATRTGVSPLH
>TRBV2|TRBJ1-5
ASSDRVGNGQPQH
>TRBV28|TRBJ2-1
ASSLDSYNEQF
>TRBV7-6|TRBJ2-7
ASSPSGGTPHEQY
>TRBV30|TRBJ1-1
AWSALGTEAF
>TRBV29-1|TRBJ2-7
SVLSGESISYEQY
>TRBV9|TRBJ2-2
ASSVRGNTGELF
>TRBV30|TRBJ2-1
AWSVEGGEQF
>TRBV30|TRBJ1-1
AWSRGGSGKAF
>TRBV30|TRBJ2-5
AWSVRGAETQY
>TRBV27|TRBJ2-5
ASREAAQETQY
>TRBV6-6|TRBJ1-1
ASSYDPGQGHL
>TRBV6-5|TRBJ2-7
ASSYSTASSADEQY
>TRBV5-4|TRBJ1-2
ASSSLAGTDYGYT
>TRBV28|TRBJ2-3
ASRGLLRGTDTQY
>TRBV10-3|TRBJ1-2
AIMGGWQGYT
>TRBV28|TRBJ2-7
ASNLGGYEQY
>TRBV7-9|TRBJ2-1
ASSLVANEQF
>TRBV20-1|TRBJ2-1
SGPEQF
>TRBV5-6|TRBJ2-3
ASSLATQGTDTQY
>TRBV18|TRBJ1-4
ASSPLGGSNEKLF
>TRBV12-5|TRBJ1-6
ASGRYNSPLH
>TRBV14|TRBJ2-1
ASSQETHNEQF
>TRBV30|TRBJ2-3
AWSFTDTQY